This TCR beta chain appears in the sequencing data of a study of T cell responses to AZD1222 COVID-19 vaccine. General study findings and limits: CD4 TCRs covered the whole spike, strongest at regions 160-218 and 743-854. Reports say nearly half of spike-specific TCRs go after unmutated variant regions. Baseline testing showed seropositivity in only 5 or 6 AZD1222 recipients.

Germline CDR1 SGHAT, CDR2 FQNNGV. V was clipped by 5 bases and J by 0 bases, with 13 bases between them. The CDR3 extends over 15 amino acids. A note on this clone: Its antigen is still unknown.

Sequenced by immunoSEQ multiplex PCR; TCRdb stores in-frame clones only, minus some. This table holds 150,000 to 180,000 clones, about nine tenths found once. This chain links TRBV11-2 with TRBJ1-1; perhaps TRBD1 as D (6 bases). The starting material was peripheral blood, obtained on day 0 of AZD1222 vaccination. The TCR originated in an adult in good health. The CDR3 here is CASSLFNRVNTEAFF. DNA of the CDR3: TGTGCCAGCAGCCTCTTCAACAGGGTGAACACTGAAGCTTTCTTT.